This T cell receptor (beta chain) was captured by sequencing in a study of T cell changes during pregnancy in multiple sclerosis. Profiled with immunoSEQ multiplex PCR; TCRdb holds only in-frame clones, not every one. This table has approximately 69,000 clones, approximately 94% appearing once. This receptor was identified in a female donor in good health, enrolled as a control in a pregnancy study. The sequences come from peripheral blood, collected in the second trimester of pregnancy.

For the CDR3, the DNA is TGTGCCATCAGTGAGCCACAAGCCGGGACATACCAAGAGACCCAGTACTTC. Residues: CAISEPQAGTYQETQYF. J is TRBJ2-5 and V is TRBV10-3; D is possibly TRBD1 (6 bases). This CDR3 has 17 amino acids. CDR1 and CDR2 from the germline V gene are ENHRY and SYGVKD. V was pared by 2 bases and J by 0 bases, with 16 bases between.